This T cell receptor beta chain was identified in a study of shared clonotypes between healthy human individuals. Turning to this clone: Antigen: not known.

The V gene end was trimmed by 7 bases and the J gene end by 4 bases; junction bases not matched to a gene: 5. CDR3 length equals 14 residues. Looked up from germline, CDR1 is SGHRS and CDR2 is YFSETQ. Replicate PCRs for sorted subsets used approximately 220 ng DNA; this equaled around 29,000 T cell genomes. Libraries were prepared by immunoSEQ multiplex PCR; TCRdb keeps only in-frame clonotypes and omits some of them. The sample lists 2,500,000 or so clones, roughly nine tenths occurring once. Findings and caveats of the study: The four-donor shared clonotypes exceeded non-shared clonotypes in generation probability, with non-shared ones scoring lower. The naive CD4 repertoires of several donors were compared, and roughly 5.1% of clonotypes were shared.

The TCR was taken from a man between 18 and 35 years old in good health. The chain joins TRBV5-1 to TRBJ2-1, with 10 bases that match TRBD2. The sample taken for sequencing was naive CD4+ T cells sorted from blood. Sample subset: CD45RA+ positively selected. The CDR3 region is CASGSGGVYNEQFF. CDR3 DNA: TGCGCCAGCGGAAGCGGGGGGGTTTACAATGAGCAGTTCTTC.